This T cell receptor beta chain was identified during a study of blood T cell repertoires in COVID-19. Study-wide background: T cells, B-cell-depleted T cells, or PBMCs supplied cDNA or gDNA.

This clone occurred once. The authors' processing: Estimation of nucleated cell counts was performed using reference gene primer amplification. Here immunoSEQ multiplex PCR was the method, and the copy in TCRdb shows in-frame clones only, minus some. Clonal size and the V and J genes are those of that table, whereas D and trimming came from the DNA. The table has 200,000 or so clones, around 86% seen once. Germline V gene data show CDR1 as SGHKS and CDR2 as YYEKEE (reference sequence). The V gene end was trimmed by 5 bases and the J gene end by 0 bases; junction bases not matched to a gene: 4. The CDR3 totals 14 residues. All enrollees were roughly 18 to 90 years old and from roughly 26 US areas. Participants' reported clinical history set cohort assignment.

J is TRBJ1-2 and V is TRBV5-5; 7 bases agree with TRBD1. Sequenced input: PBMCs or T cells enriched from blood (not recorded which). This clonotype originated in a woman in her 40s with acute COVID-19. The CDR3 spells CASRAGGPNYGYTF. CDR3 in DNA: TGTGCCAGCAGGGCAGGGGGTCCTAACTATGGCTACACCTTC.